Presented here are 30 T cell receptor beta chains from one specimen sequenced in a study of shared clonotypes between healthy human individuals. Sequencing used immunoSEQ multiplex PCR; TCRdb keeps in-frame clones, though not all of them. This sample has approximately 710,000 clones, with about 90% found just once. The sample comprised memory CD8+ T cells from PBMCs. Indicated subset: CD45RO+ cells pooled with CCR7-negative TemRA cells. These receptors were obtained from a man younger than 35 in good health. Some clones in this sample may be carry-over from other donors' samples.

This rearrangement joins TRBV27 to TRBJ2-7, with 10 bases lining up with TRBD1. The CDR3 runs 17 residues. Germline lookup yields CDR1 MNHEY and CDR2 SMNVEV (reference sequence). V trimming: 7 bases; J trimming: 6 bases; junction bases outside the gene matches: 18. CDR3: CASKGPRMTGGEPEQYF. The DNA of the CDR3 is TGTGCCAGCAAAGGCCCGCGGATGACAGGGGGCGAACCCGAGCAGTACTTC.

The rearrangement uses TRBV27 and TRBJ2-1, with D unclear. Germline V lookup: CDR1 MNHEY, CDR2 SMNVEV (reference sequence). The CDR3 consists of 14 residues. Between the trimmed V and J ends, which lost 3 bases and 6 bases, there was a span of 12 bases. The CDR3 DNA follows: TGTGCCAGCAGTTTCCGGGCCCTAGGCAATGAGCAGTTCTTC. It encodes CASSFRALGNEQFF.

This clone has a single count. Here the CDR3 reads CASSSRGGAQAYEQYF. The DNA for the CDR3 is TGTGCCAGCAGTTCCCGGGGGGGGGCGCAGGCCTACGAGCAGTACTTC. The chain combines TRBV27 with TRBJ2-7, with 8 nucleotides matching TRBD2. Trimming took 4 bases from V and 2 from J; bases not matched to a gene: 10. The CDR3 has 16 residues. CDR1 and CDR2 (germline): MNHEY, SMNVEV (reference sequence).

V and J are TRBV11-2 and TRBJ2-7; tentative D call: TRBD2 (6 bases). Looked up from germline, CDR1 is SGHAT and CDR2 is FQNNGV. V lost 3 bases and J lost 4, with 13 bases in between. The CDR3 covers 14 residues. This CDR3 reads CASSLGGLGYEQYF. The CDR3 bases are TGTGCCAGCAGCTTGGGGGGATTGGGTTACGAGCAGTACTTC.

The chain links TRBV6-5 to TRBJ1-5; 7 bases are a match to TRBD1. Germline assignment: CDR1 MNHEY and CDR2 SVGAGI. The V segment lost 6 bases and the J segment 5 bases; nucleotides outside the gene matches: 10. CDR3 length: 15 amino acids. The CDR3 DNA is TGTGCCAGCAGCCAAGACAGGGAATTTTATCAGCCCCAGCATTTT. Its protein is CASSQDREFYQPQHF.

The J gene is TRBJ2-7, the V gene TRBV19; weak D call: TRBD2 (5 bases). The CDR3 is 14 amino acids. The V and J ends lost 1 base and 5 bases respectively, with 12 bases between them. Germline V gene data show CDR1 as LNHDA and CDR2 as SQIVND (reference sequence). CDR3 amino acids: CASSIVPGSHEQYF. In DNA, the CDR3 is TGTGCCAGTAGTATAGTTCCGGGGTCCCACGAGCAGTACTTC.

V is TRBV4-1 and J is TRBJ1-2, with D possibly being TRBD1 (5 bases). CDR1 MGHRA and CDR2 YSYEKL come from the germline V gene. With 0 bases removed from V and 6 bases from J, the gap between germline ends came to 20 bases. The length of the CDR3 is 17 residues. The CDR3 loop is CASSQDSRDGSAHGYTF. CDR3 in DNA: TGCGCCAGCAGCCAAGATTCCAGGGATGGTTCCGCTCATGGCTACACCTTC.

The rearrangement links TRBV6-5 to TRBJ2-7; D gene ambiguous. Trimming took 2 bases from V and 9 from J, leaving 8 bases between them. From germline, CDR1 is MNHEY and CDR2 SVGAGI. CDR3 length equals 11 residues. The CDR3 region has the DNA TGTGCCAGCAGTTACGCCGGGTTGCAGTACTTC. It encodes CASSYAGLQYF.

The DNA for the CDR3 is TGTGCCAGCAGTCTTCCCCGGGGAACAGGGGGCCCCAAAGAGACCCAGTACTTC. Translating gives CASSLPRGTGGPKETQYF. The chain links TRBV28 to TRBJ2-5; TRBD1 aligns across 9 bases. The CDR3 spans 18 residues. The germline V gene has CDR1 MDHEN and CDR2 SYDVKM. V lost 5 bases, J lost 3 bases, and 16 bases stayed unmatched.

The V gene is TRBV16, the J gene TRBJ2-7, with D possibly TRBD2 on 6 matching bases. V dropped 4 bases and J dropped 7 bases, with 17 bases sitting between them. This CDR3 is built from 14 residues. CDR1 and CDR2 (germline): KGHSY, FQNENV. The CDR3 protein is CASSLGTGAGEQYF. The CDR3 DNA reads as TGTGCCAGCAGCCTTGGAACGGGAGCTGGGGAGCAGTACTTC. The entire variable domain, with the rest obtained from reference TRBV16 and TRBJ2-7, is as follows: GEEVAQTPKHLVRGEGQKAKLYCAPIKGHSYVFWYQQVLKNEFKFLISFQNENVFDETGMPKERFSAKCLPNSPCSLEIQATKLEDSAVYFCASSLGTGAGEQYFGPGTRLTVT.

As for this clone: A read error likely explains this, since a far larger clone differs by one base. V usage is TRBV6-6 and J usage is TRBJ2-5; D is unresolved. The V end lost 2 bases, the J end lost 7 bases, and 5 bases lay between the germline ends. The CDR3 sequence is 11 residues long. Germline values: CDR1 MNHNY, CDR2 SVGAGI (reference sequence). This CDR3 reads CASSYGVTQYF. DNA of the CDR3: TGTGCCAGCAGTTACGGGGTGACCCAGTACTTC.

The rearrangement uses TRBV28 and TRBJ2-7; 8 bases fit TRBD1. Looked up from germline, CDR1 is MDHEN and CDR2 is SYDVKM. The CDR3 has 13 residues. Trimming removed 6 bases from V and 4 bases from J; junction bases left unmatched: 5. The DNA for the CDR3 is TGTGCCAGCAGACATAACAGGGGGTACGAGCAGTACTTC. Translated, it gives CASRHNRGYEQYF.

V and J are TRBV27 and TRBJ2-7, with no clear D. The germline gives CDR1 MNHEY, CDR2 SMNVEV (reference sequence). CDR3 length equals 14 residues. Trimming removed 4 bases from V and 6 bases from J, with 16 bases in between. The CDR3: CASSWTRLGSEQYF. The CDR3 nucleotides read TGTGCCAGCAGTTGGACCCGATTAGGTTCCGAGCAGTACTTC.

In its sample, this clone was seen once. The chain is built from TRBV29-1 and TRBJ1-5; D remains ambiguous. The V end was cut by 0 bases, the J end by 1 base, with 16 bases between. Germline-derived CDR1 and CDR2 are SQVTM and ANQGSEA. CDR3 length: 17 amino acids. The CDR3 nucleotides are TGCAGCGTTGAAGACTCCGGGGTGCGGTTGAGCAATCAGCCCCAGCATTTT. It codes for CSVEDSGVRLSNQPQHF.

CDR3 sequence: CASSLAQGAQSGYTF. Written as DNA, the CDR3 is TGTGCCAGCAGCTTAGCCCAGGGGGCTCAAAGTGGCTACACCTTC. The chain links TRBV7-9 to TRBJ1-2, with TRBD1 identical over 8 bases. With 0 bases clipped from V and 7 bases from J, the junction kept 7 bases outside the gene matches. This CDR3 contains 15 residues. CDR1 is SEHNR, CDR2 FQNEAQ, per germline (reference sequence).

This rearrangement joins TRBV27 to TRBJ1-4, with D uncertain. Trimming took off 8 bases at V and 0 bases at J, with 10 bases between the two ends. The length of the CDR3 is 14 residues. Per germline, CDR1 MNHEY and CDR2 SMNVEV (reference sequence). The DNA of the CDR3 is TGTGCCAGCTCTCTTTGGTCAACTAATGAAAAACTGTTTTTT. Amino acids: CASSLWSTNEKLFF.

This clone has only one observation. The chain links TRBV28 to TRBJ1-4; 11 nucleotides line up with TRBD1. The ends lost 2 bases at V and 13 bases at J; junction bases unmatched: 6. The germline V gene encodes CDR1 MDHEN and CDR2 SYDVKM. The CDR3 sequence is 14 residues long. This CDR3 reads CASSLSTGTGGLFF. The CDR3, as DNA: TGTGCCAGCAGTTTAAGCACCGGGACAGGGGGACTGTTTTTT.

The rearrangement joins TRBV7-9 to TRBJ2-1; TRBD2 might be the D (5 bases). CDR1 and CDR2 from the germline V gene are SEHNR and FQNEAQ (reference sequence). The CDR3 is made up of 16 amino acids. V was pared by 2 bases and J by 4 bases, with 15 bases between. In DNA form, the CDR3 reads TGTGCCAGCAGCTTAACTACTCTTGGAGGATACAATGAGCAGTTCTTC. Its protein is CASSLTTLGGYNEQFF.

V is TRBV25-1 and J is TRBJ1-2; 10 nucleotides align to TRBD1. The CDR3 covers 13 residues. Per the germline V gene, CDR1 is MGHDK and CDR2 is SYGVNS. With V trimmed by 4 bases and J by 7 bases, 3 bases remained unmatched. This chain's CDR3 is CASSGQGATGYTF. CDR3 DNA sequence: TGTGCCAGCAGTGGACAGGGGGCGACTGGCTACACCTTC.

The V call is TRBV7-8, the J call TRBJ2-7, with a possible D match to TRBD1 (5 bases). The CDR3 extends over 15 amino acids. Germline CDR1 is SGHVS and CDR2 is FQNEAQ. V lost 5 bases and J 2 bases, leaving 16 bases between the germline ends. The CDR3, as DNA: TGTGCCAGCAGCCCCCCTGCGGTAGGGGCCTACGAGCAGTACTTC. This encodes CASSPPAVGAYEQYF.

The rearrangement joins TRBV27 to TRBJ2-5, with 7 bases fitting TRBD1. With the DNA end fitting TRBJ2-7 better, the J assignment may be wrong. The germline V gene encodes CDR1 MNHEY and CDR2 SMNVEV (reference sequence). The CDR3 loop spans 13 amino acids. The CDR3: CASSEDRSYEQYF. As DNA, the CDR3 is TGTGCCAGCAGCGAGGACAGGAGCTACGAGCAGTACTTC.

This sequence joins TRBV29-1 and TRBJ2-7, with TRBD1 matching 7 bases. The CDR3 contains 12 residues. J gave up 7 bases and V 7 bases, and 10 bases lay outside the gene matches. The germline V gene has CDR1 SQVTM and CDR2 ANQGSEA. In nucleotides, the CDR3 is TGCAGCGCTGCCGGGACAGAGGTAGAGCAGTACTTC. It translates to CSAAGTEVEQYF.

The rearrangement uses TRBV28 and TRBJ2-7; 10 bases are shared with TRBD1. V gave up 5 bases and J gave up 5 bases; unmatched junction bases: 6. Germline lookup yields CDR1 MDHEN and CDR2 SYDVKM. The CDR3 is made up of 14 amino acids. The CDR3 region is CASSPGQGQDEQYF. CDR3 in DNA: TGTGCCAGCAGTCCGGGACAGGGGCAGGACGAGCAGTACTTC.

V gene TRBV2 combines with J gene TRBJ2-7; D gene uncertain. From germline, CDR1 is SNHLY and CDR2 FYNNEI. The CDR3 is made up of 14 amino acids. The germline V and J ends were trimmed by 10 bases and 3 bases, with 19 bases remaining between them. The CDR3 DNA reads TGTGCCATCTTACCAGTCTCAGTGGGCTACGAGCAGTACTTC. This encodes CAILPVSVGYEQYF.

This chain joins TRBV6-6 and TRBJ2-1; D perhaps matches TRBD2 (6 bases). This CDR3 contains 16 residues. V was trimmed by 4 bases and J by 4 bases, leaving 17 bases between them. CDR1 is MNHNY, CDR2 SVGAGI, per germline (reference sequence). The CDR3 DNA reads TGTGCCAGCAGTTCGGGGATGAGCGGGTTTTACAATGAGCAGTTCTTC. Residues: CASSSGMSGFYNEQFF.

This sequence joins TRBV9 and TRBJ1-1, with 9 nucleotides matching TRBD1. J was trimmed by 7 bases and V by 5 bases; bases with no gene match: 9. Germline V lookup: CDR1 SGDLS, CDR2 YYNGEE. CDR3 size: 14 residues. The CDR3: CASRGTGSLGEAFF. The CDR3 DNA follows: TGTGCCAGCAGGGGGACAGGGTCCCTCGGTGAAGCTTTCTTT. The full variable domain, rest sourced from reference TRBV9 and TRBJ1-1, is DSGVTQTPKHLITATGQRVTLRCSPRSGDLSVYWYQQSLDQGLQFLIQYYNGEERAKGNILERFSAQQFPDLHSELNLSSLELGDSALYFCASRGTGSLGEAFFGQGTRLTVV.

The rearrangement links TRBV7-9 to TRBJ2-1, with 7 bases lining up with TRBD1. Trimming removed 6 bases from V and 0 bases from J; junction bases left unmatched: 11. Looked up from germline, CDR1 is SEHNR and CDR2 is FQNEAQ (reference sequence). The CDR3 totals 17 residues. Here the CDR3 DNA reads TGTGCCAGCAGGTTTGACAGGGACCGGAGCTCCTACAATGAGCAGTTCTTC. Amino acids: CASRFDRDRSSYNEQFF.

This clone has at least ten counts. The chain recombines TRBV11-2 with TRBJ2-2, with a tentative D call TRBD2 (6 bases). Germline V lookup: CDR1 SGHAT, CDR2 FQNNGV. The CDR3 contains 12 residues. The germline V and J ends were trimmed by 3 bases and 11 bases, with 10 bases remaining between them. The CDR3 reads CASSFGLFELFF. CDR3 coding DNA: TGTGCCAGCAGCTTCGGACTATTCGAGCTGTTTTTT.

Of note for this clone: Other DNA sequences within the sample encode an identical CDR3. The chain has TRBV9 and TRBJ2-1, with a weak D call TRBD2 (6 bases). Deletions cut 1 base from V and 4 bases from J, with 9 bases between. From germline, CDR1 is SGDLS and CDR2 YYNGEE. The CDR3 covers 14 residues. CDR3 amino acids: CASSVSGVYNEQFF. CDR3 DNA: TGTGCCAGCAGCGTATCGGGGGTATACAATGAGCAGTTCTTC. Supplemented by reference TRBV9 and TRBJ2-1, the full variable domain reads DSGVTQTPKHLITATGQRVTLRCSPRSGDLSVYWYQQSLDQGLQFLIQYYNGEERAKGNILERFSAQQFPDLHSELNLSSLELGDSALYFCASSVSGVYNEQFFGPGTRLTVL.

The chain joins TRBV19 to TRBJ1-2, with a possible D match to TRBD1 (6 bases). CDR3 size: 14 residues. V lost 3 bases and J 11 bases, leaving 19 bases between the germline ends. Germline CDR1 LNHDA, CDR2 SQIVND (reference sequence). DNA of the CDR3: TGTGCCAGTAGTATCAGGGGTGGAGGCTTCCGGTACACCTTC. As protein: CASSIRGGGFRYTF.